This is a list of T cell receptor beta chains from one sample in a study of blood T cell repertoires in COVID-19. Clones were sequenced by immunoSEQ multiplex PCR, and TCRdb holds only the in-frame ones, with some missing. The sample lists 250,000 to 300,000 clones; 75% to 90% were seen once. The sequencing sample was made of peripheral blood. These receptors came from a man aged 25 to 40 with active or convalescent COVID-19. Each CDR3 is given with its conserved first and last residue. Each record gives: CDR3 DNA, CDR3 protein, J gene, clone size, D gene, V gene. The D gene is left open where the match is weak. Where a row states a size, it is once, few, many or the class of an expanded clone; other rows omit it.

cdr3_nt: TGTGCCAGCAGTTTATCGAAGGGGGATTGGACAGATACGCAGTATTTT
cdr3_aa: CASSLSKGDWTDTQYF
j_call: TRBJ2-3
clone_size: .
d_call: .
v_call: TRBV27

cdr3_nt: TGTGCCAGTAGTACCGACAGGGCGTCCGAGCAGTACTTC
cdr3_aa: CASSTDRASEQYF
j_call: TRBJ2-7
clone_size: .
d_call: TRBD1
v_call: TRBV19

cdr3_nt: TGTGCCAGCAGCAAAGGGACAGGTAGCAATCAGCCCCAGCATTTT
cdr3_aa: CASSKGTGSNQPQHF
j_call: TRBJ1-5
clone_size: .
d_call: .
v_call: TRBV21-1

cdr3_nt: TGTGCCAGCAGCCCCTCCACAGGGGTTCAGAATGAGCAGTTCTTC
cdr3_aa: CASSPSTGVQNEQFF
j_call: TRBJ2-1
clone_size: .
d_call: TRBD1
v_call: TRBV9

cdr3_nt: TGTGCCAGCAGCTTAGTGGGGGGACACGAGCAGTACTTC
cdr3_aa: CASSLVGGHEQYF
j_call: TRBJ2-7
clone_size: .
d_call: .
v_call: TRBV7-9

cdr3_nt: TGTGCCAGCAGCTCCAGGGGGCGGAACACAGATACGCAGTATTTT
cdr3_aa: CASSSRGRNTDTQYF
j_call: TRBJ2-3
clone_size: .
d_call: TRBD1
v_call: TRBV7-3

cdr3_nt: TGTGCCATCAGTACCCGGGGGGGCGATGAGCAGTTCTTC
cdr3_aa: CAISTRGGDEQFF
j_call: TRBJ2-1
clone_size: .
d_call: TRBD2
v_call: TRBV10-3

cdr3_nt: TGTGCCAGCTCACCATGGGACAGGGATTATGGCTACACCTTC
cdr3_aa: CASSPWDRDYGYTF
j_call: TRBJ1-2
clone_size: .
d_call: TRBD1
v_call: TRBV18

cdr3_nt: TGTGCCAGCAGCCAAGAATTCGGGTGGAACACTGAAGCTTTCTTT
cdr3_aa: CASSQEFGWNTEAFF
j_call: TRBJ1-1
clone_size: .
d_call: .
v_call: TRBV14

cdr3_nt: TGCGCCAGCAGCCACCTAATGGGACTAGCGGGGGCCAAAAACATTCAGTACTTC
cdr3_aa: CASSHLMGLAGAKNIQYF
j_call: TRBJ2-4
clone_size: few
d_call: TRBD2
v_call: TRBV4-1

cdr3_nt: TGTGCCAGCAGGGATGGAGGGAGGGAGACCCAGTACTTC
cdr3_aa: CASRDGGRETQYF
j_call: TRBJ2-5
clone_size: few
d_call: .
v_call: TRBV12-3/TRBV12-4

cdr3_nt: TGTGCCAGCAGGCCGGAGATGAACACTGAAGCTTTCTTT
cdr3_aa: CASRPEMNTEAFF
j_call: TRBJ1-1
clone_size: .
d_call: .
v_call: TRBV2

cdr3_nt: TGTGCCAGCAGTTACTCTGGGGCGCGTAATCAGCCCCAGCATTTT
cdr3_aa: CASSYSGARNQPQHF
j_call: TRBJ1-5
clone_size: .
d_call: .
v_call: TRBV6-5

cdr3_nt: TGTGCCAGCAGGATGACCCCTGAGGGCGGTGAGCAGTTCTTC
cdr3_aa: CASRMTPEGGEQFF
j_call: TRBJ2-1
clone_size: .
d_call: .
v_call: TRBV21-1

cdr3_nt: TGCGCCAGCAGCGGACCGGGGGCAGATACGCAGTATTTT
cdr3_aa: CASSGPGADTQYF
j_call: TRBJ2-3
clone_size: .
d_call: .
v_call: TRBV5-1

cdr3_nt: TGCGCCAGCACCCCTCGGGCAGGGGACGAAAAACTGTTTTTT
cdr3_aa: CASTPRAGDEKLFF
j_call: TRBJ1-4
clone_size: .
d_call: .
v_call: TRBV5-1

cdr3_nt: TGTGCCAGCAGTCATGACACCGGGGAGCTGTTTTTT
cdr3_aa: CASSHDTGELFF
j_call: TRBJ2-2
clone_size: .
d_call: .
v_call: TRBV12-3/TRBV12-4

cdr3_nt: TGCGCCAGCAGCCCGCGGACAGGTTACAATGAGCAGTTCTTC
cdr3_aa: CASSPRTGYNEQFF
j_call: TRBJ2-1
clone_size: .
d_call: TRBD1
v_call: TRBV4-1

cdr3_nt: TGTGCCAGCCGGGGGGGGGCGCGGGGCAATCAGCCCCAGCATTTT
cdr3_aa: CASRGGARGNQPQHF
j_call: TRBJ1-5
clone_size: .
d_call: .
v_call: TRBV19

cdr3_nt: TGTGCCTGGGGGGGACAGAAGGCTGAAGCTTTCTTT
cdr3_aa: CAWGGQKAEAFF
j_call: TRBJ1-1
clone_size: .
d_call: TRBD1
v_call: TRBV30

cdr3_nt: TGTGCCAGTAAAGAGGACAGGGTGTCCTACAATGAGCAGTTCTTC
cdr3_aa: CASKEDRVSYNEQFF
j_call: TRBJ2-1
clone_size: .
d_call: TRBD1
v_call: TRBV6-5

cdr3_nt: TGCAGCGCAACGGGGGTACAGGGGGCGAAGCATTACTTC
cdr3_aa: CSATGVQGAKHYF
j_call: TRBJ2-7
clone_size: .
d_call: TRBD1
v_call: TRBV29-1

cdr3_nt: TGTGCCAGCAGTTTGGGCCGTGAGCAGTTCTTC
cdr3_aa: CASSLGREQFF
j_call: TRBJ2-1
clone_size: once
d_call: .
v_call: TRBV12-3/TRBV12-4

cdr3_nt: TGTGCCAGCAGTTCACAGGGAAACACTGAAGCTTTCTTT
cdr3_aa: CASSSQGNTEAFF
j_call: TRBJ1-1
clone_size: .
d_call: .
v_call: TRBV7-9

cdr3_nt: TGCGCCAGCAGCTTGGCCCCCCAACTAGCGGGGGGGCGCAATGAGCAGTTCTTC
cdr3_aa: CASSLAPQLAGGRNEQFF
j_call: TRBJ2-1
clone_size: .
d_call: TRBD2
v_call: TRBV5-1

cdr3_nt: TGTGCCACCAAAAAGGCCACACCGGAGTCCTACAATGAGCAGTTCTTC
cdr3_aa: CATKKATPESYNEQFF
j_call: TRBJ2-1
clone_size: .
d_call: .
v_call: TRBV19

cdr3_nt: TGTGCCAGCAGCCCGTGGACTAGCGGGGTAGATACGCAGTATTTT
cdr3_aa: CASSPWTSGVDTQYF
j_call: TRBJ2-3
clone_size: .
d_call: TRBD2
v_call: TRBV9

cdr3_nt: TGTGCCAGCAGCCAAGATGTGAGGAGCGGGGGCTACAATGAGCAGTTCTTC
cdr3_aa: CASSQDVRSGGYNEQFF
j_call: TRBJ2-1
clone_size: .
d_call: TRBD2
v_call: TRBV14

cdr3_nt: TGCGCCAGCAGCCAAGATCGTAGCAGATCTCCGCTCTACGAGCAGTACTTC
cdr3_aa: CASSQDRSRSPLYEQYF
j_call: TRBJ2-7
clone_size: .
d_call: .
v_call: TRBV4-3

cdr3_nt: TGTGCCAGCAGCCCTACAGGGGGCTCTTCCTACAATGAGCAGTTCTTC
cdr3_aa: CASSPTGGSSYNEQFF
j_call: TRBJ2-1
clone_size: .
d_call: TRBD1
v_call: TRBV6-2/TRBV6-3

cdr3_nt: TGTGCCAGCAGGTTTCGACAGGGGGACTCCTACGAGCAGTACTTC
cdr3_aa: CASRFRQGDSYEQYF
j_call: TRBJ2-7
clone_size: .
d_call: TRBD1
v_call: TRBV14

cdr3_nt: TGTGCCAGCAGACAAAGTAACAGGGTACCAGATACGCAGTATTTT
cdr3_aa: CASRQSNRVPDTQYF
j_call: TRBJ2-3
clone_size: .
d_call: .
v_call: TRBV13

cdr3_nt: TGTGCCAGCTCACCAGGGACAGGGTACAATGAGCAGTTCTTC
cdr3_aa: CASSPGTGYNEQFF
j_call: TRBJ2-1
clone_size: .
d_call: TRBD1
v_call: TRBV18

cdr3_nt: TGTGCCAGCAACCAGGACAGGGGCGCTAACTATGGCTACACCTTC
cdr3_aa: CASNQDRGANYGYTF
j_call: TRBJ1-2
clone_size: few
d_call: TRBD1
v_call: TRBV6-5

cdr3_nt: TGTGCCAGCAGCCTCCCGGGAGCTAACACCATATATTTT
cdr3_aa: CASSLPGANTIYF
j_call: TRBJ1-3
clone_size: .
d_call: .
v_call: TRBV7-3

cdr3_nt: TGTGCCAGCAGTGAAGGTCTTCCCTCTGGAAACACCATATATTTT
cdr3_aa: CASSEGLPSGNTIYF
j_call: TRBJ1-3
clone_size: .
d_call: .
v_call: TRBV6-1